These 6 T cell receptor beta chains share one sample of origin, sequenced in a study of blood T cell repertoires in COVID-19. Assay: immunoSEQ multiplex PCR; the TCRdb copy retains only in-frame clones and omits some. Seen here are 250,000 or so clones, almost 90% observed once, and the top ten hold 2.1%. Sequencing used peripheral blood. The receptors originated from a woman in her sixties with COVID-19, enrolled during active disease.

This clone was detected only once. This sequence joins TRBV9 and TRBJ2-7, with TRBD2 matching 9 bases. There are 15 residues in the CDR3. Germline loops: CDR1 SGDLS, CDR2 YYNGEE. CDR3 sequence: CPPSVARGGGYEQYF. CDR3 in DNA: TGTCCCCCCAGCGTCGCTCGCGGGGGGGGGTACGAGCAGTACTTC.

This rearrangement joins TRBV4-1 to TRBJ1-6; D is uncertain. V was pared by 1 base and J by 9 bases, with 13 bases between. The CDR3 loop spans 15 amino acids. In germline, CDR1 is MGHRA, CDR2 YSYEKL. The CDR3 loop is CASSQAPGMGSPLHF. The CDR3 nucleotides read TGCGCCAGCAGCCAAGCTCCGGGAATGGGTTCACCCCTCCACTTT.

The chain links TRBV25-1 to TRBJ1-2; TRBD1 matches at 7 bases. Germline loops: CDR1 MGHDK, CDR2 SYGVNS. Trimming at V came to 5 bases and at J to 7 bases, leaving 10 bases not matched to a gene. This CDR3 contains 14 residues. DNA of the CDR3: TGTGCCAGCAGTCCAAGGCGGACAGGCGGTGGCTACACCTTC. It codes for CASSPRRTGGGYTF.

CDR3 sequence reads: CASSHGPPKYEQYF. The CDR3 coding sequence is TGCGCCAGCAGCCACGGTCCCCCTAAATACGAGCAGTACTTC. The V and J genes are TRBV4-1 and TRBJ2-7; D is uncertain. The V and J ends lost 3 bases and 4 bases respectively, with 13 bases between them. The CDR3 has 14 residues. Germline V gives CDR1 MGHRA, CDR2 YSYEKL.

The genes are TRBV4-3 and TRBJ1-2, with 7 bases that match TRBD1. The germline V gene encodes CDR1 LGHNA and CDR2 YSLEER. The V segment lost 1 base and the J segment 6 bases; nucleotides outside the gene matches: 11. CDR3 length: 16 amino acids. The CDR3 coding sequence is TGCGCCAGCAGCCAAGCTCTGTCAGGGGGTCGGAATGGCTACACCTTC. Residues: CASSQALSGGRNGYTF.

This CDR3 is CASSYRELAGNTIYF. In DNA form, the CDR3 reads TGTGCCAGCAGCTACAGGGAATTAGCAGGAAACACCATATATTTT. This chain uses TRBV9 with TRBJ1-3; TRBD1 is a possible D gene (6 bases). CDR1 SGDLS and CDR2 YYNGEE come from the germline V gene. Trimming shortened V by 4 bases and J by 4 bases, and 15 bases separated the two germline ends. This CDR3 comprises 15 residues.